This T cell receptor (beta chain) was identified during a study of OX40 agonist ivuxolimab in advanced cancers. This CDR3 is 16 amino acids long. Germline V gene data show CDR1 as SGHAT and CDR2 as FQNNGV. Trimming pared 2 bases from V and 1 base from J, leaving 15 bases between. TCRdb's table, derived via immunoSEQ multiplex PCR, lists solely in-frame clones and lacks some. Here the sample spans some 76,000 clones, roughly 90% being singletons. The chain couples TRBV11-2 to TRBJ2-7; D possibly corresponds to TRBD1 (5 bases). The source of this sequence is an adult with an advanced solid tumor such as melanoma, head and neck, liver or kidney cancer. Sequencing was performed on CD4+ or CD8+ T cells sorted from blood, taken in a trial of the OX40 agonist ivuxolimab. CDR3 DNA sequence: TGTGCCAGCAGCTTAAATGACCTGACAGAATCCTACGAGCAGTACTTC. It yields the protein CASSLNDLTESYEQYF.